These 21 T cell receptor beta chains share one sample of origin, sequenced in a study of shared clonotypes between healthy human individuals. Measured with immunoSEQ multiplex PCR; TCRdb has only the in-frame clones, and not every one. Here the sample spans around 990,000 clones, approximately 75% being singletons. Input material: memory CD4+ T cells from PBMCs. The subset was: CD45RA-negative fraction. The receptors derive from a young man in good health. Some clones in this sample may be carry-over from other donors' samples.

This clone was seen a single time. The rearrangement joins TRBV11-3 to TRBJ2-5; D may be TRBD1 or TRBD2 (5 bases each). The CDR3 totals 15 residues. Germline V gives CDR1 SGHNT, CDR2 YENEEA. V was pared by 3 bases and J by 2 bases, with 13 bases between. The CDR3 reads CASSFGGGAQETQYF. Here the CDR3 DNA reads TGTGCCAGCAGCTTCGGAGGTGGGGCACAAGAGACCCAGTACTTC.

The gene calls are TRBV9 and TRBJ2-7, with D hard to call. Germline V lookup: CDR1 SGDLS, CDR2 YYNGEE. The CDR3 is made up of 15 amino acids. V lost 2 bases, J lost 2 bases, and 14 bases lay in between. The CDR3 sequence: CASSVRGGATYEQYF. The DNA for the CDR3 is TGTGCCAGCAGCGTCCGAGGCGGAGCCACCTACGAGCAGTACTTC.

The V and J genes are TRBV18 and TRBJ1-2, with D maybe TRBD1 (5 bases). Germline V gene lookup returns CDR1 KGHSH and CDR2 LQKENI. Trimming left V 0 bases short and J 4 bases short, with 18 bases between. The CDR3 consists of 17 residues. The CDR3 bases are TGTGCCAGCTCACCACCGGGGGGATCAGGTGCGATCTATGGCTACACCTTC. Its translation: CASSPPGGSGAIYGYTF.

Only one count was recorded for this clone. This sequence joins TRBV7-2 and TRBJ2-3; D not resolved. V gave up 5 bases and J gave up 2 bases, with 5 bases separating them. There are 12 residues in the CDR3. Germline CDR1 reads SGHTA; CDR2 reads FQGNSA. The CDR3 DNA follows: TGTGCCAGCAGCGGCACCACAGATACGCAGTATTTT. This codes for CASSGTTDTQYF.

The chain has TRBV28 and TRBJ2-7; 7 nucleotides match TRBD2. The CDR3 covers 15 residues. With 2 bases clipped from V and 3 bases from J, the junction kept 7 bases outside the gene matches. From germline, CDR1 is MDHEN and CDR2 SYDVKM. This CDR3 is CASSLGLLANYEQYF. In DNA form, the CDR3 reads TGTGCCAGCAGTTTAGGGTTACTAGCGAACTACGAGCAGTACTTC.

The chain combines TRBV5-4 with TRBJ2-1; 9 bases are shared with TRBD2. V was pared by 3 bases and J by 1 base, with 14 bases of the junction left unmatched. Germline assignment: CDR1 SGHNT and CDR2 YYREEE (reference sequence). This CDR3 comprises 19 residues. Here the CDR3 DNA reads TGTGCCAGCAGCTGGGGGGGGCTAGCGGGATCAGGGTCCTACAATGAGCAGTTCTTC. It encodes CASSWGGLAGSGSYNEQFF.

The rearrangement uses TRBV5-6 and TRBJ1-5; no clear D. The CDR3 spans 14 residues. From germline, CDR1 is SGHDT and CDR2 YYEEEE. Trimming removed 0 bases from V and 3 bases from J, with 7 bases in between. CDR3 coding DNA: TGTGCCAGCAGCTTGGGACCGAACAATCAGCCCCAGCATTTT. Translating it yields CASSLGPNNQPQHF.

The CDR3, as DNA: TGTGCCAGCAGCTTGTCCGGGACAGGCCACTATGGCTACACCTTC. It specifies CASSLSGTGHYGYTF. The chain recombines TRBV7-2 with TRBJ1-2; 8 bases agree with TRBD1. CDR3 length: 15 amino acids. J was trimmed by 3 bases and V by 3 bases; bases with no gene match: 6. The V gene's germline CDR1 is SGHTA and CDR2 FQGNSA. Filled out from reference TRBV7-2 and TRBJ1-2, the complete variable domain reads GAGVSQSPSNKVTEKGKDVELRCDPISGHTALYWYRQSLGQGLEFLIYFQGNSAPDKSGLPSDRFSAERTGGSVSTLTIQRTQQEDSAVYLCASSLSGTGHYGYTFGSGTRLTVV.

The chain joins TRBV27 to TRBJ2-7; 8 bases line up with TRBD2. Per germline, CDR1 MNHEY and CDR2 SMNVEV (reference sequence). This CDR3 has 13 amino acids. V lost 5 bases to trimming and J lost 6 bases; unmatched junction nucleotides: 6. The CDR3 DNA is TGTGCCAGCAGTCCGGGACTAGTTGGCGAGCAGTACTTC. This sequence encodes CASSPGLVGEQYF.

The chain employs TRBV18 and TRBJ2-2; TRBD2 aligns across 15 bases. The trim removed 4 bases at V and 7 bases at J, leaving 10 bases unmatched. CDR3 length: 18 amino acids. Germline CDR1 and CDR2: KGHSH and LQKENI. CDR3 sequence reads: CASSLRRTSGRASGELFF. The CDR3 coding sequence is TGTGCCAGCTCACTACGTCGGACTAGCGGGAGGGCGAGCGGGGAGCTGTTTTTT.

This clone was detected only a few times. This chain uses TRBV28 with TRBJ2-7; 9 nucleotides agree with TRBD1. Germline CDR1 reads MDHEN; CDR2 reads SYDVKM. J was trimmed by 1 base and V by 6 bases; bases with no gene match: 7. CDR3 length: 15 amino acids. CDR3 in DNA: TGTGCCAGCAGCATCCCGGGACAGGGATCCTACGAGCAGTACTTC. Protein sequence: CASSIPGQGSYEQYF.

V usage is TRBV7-3 and J usage is TRBJ2-3, with D perhaps TRBD1 (5 bases). Germline CDR1 SGHTA, CDR2 FQGTGA. Trimming left V 5 bases short and J 6 bases short, with 15 bases between. This CDR3 is 14 amino acids long. The CDR3 sequence: CASSRLEGVDTQYF. The CDR3 nucleotides read TGTGCCAGCAGCCGACTTGAAGGGGTCGATACGCAGTATTTT.

The V call is TRBV6-6, the J call TRBJ2-2, with unresolved D. The CDR3 has 15 amino acids. Germline V gene data show CDR1 as MNHNY and CDR2 as SVGAGI (reference sequence). V lost 2 bases, J lost 5 bases, and 12 bases lay in between. CDR3 region: CASSYAQWKTGELFF. In DNA, the CDR3 is TGTGCCAGCAGTTACGCACAGTGGAAGACCGGGGAGCTGTTTTTT.

The chain is built from TRBV19 and TRBJ1-5; D gene unclear. Germline lookup yields CDR1 LNHDA and CDR2 SQIVND (reference sequence). V gave up 6 bases and J gave up 1 base, with 4 bases separating them. The CDR3 covers 12 residues. The CDR3 loop reads CASRGSNQPQHF. Here the CDR3 DNA reads TGTGCCAGTAGGGGGAGCAATCAGCCCCAGCATTTT.

This clone has just a few counts. The chain couples TRBV7-8 to TRBJ2-7; 7 nucleotides align to TRBD1. Germline loops: CDR1 SGHVS, CDR2 FQNEAQ. The CDR3 contains 14 residues. V lost 5 bases to trimming and J lost 6 bases; unmatched junction nucleotides: 10. The CDR3 region has the DNA TGTGCCAGCAGCGTAGGGAAGGGGGCAGGCGAGCAGTACTTC. Protein product: CASSVGKGAGEQYF.

This sequence joins TRBV10-1 and TRBJ2-5; 7 nucleotides align to TRBD1. This CDR3 has 14 residues. The J segment lost 9 bases and the V segment lost 6 bases, leaving 13 bases of the junction unmatched. Germline CDR1 reads WNHNN; CDR2 reads SYGVQD (reference sequence). CDR3 coding DNA: TGCGCCAGCAGCTCCTCGGGACAGAGTGGGCCCCAGTACTTC. It codes for CASSSSGQSGPQYF.

The chain is built from TRBV9 and TRBJ1-3; unclear D gene. Germline V gene lookup returns CDR1 SGDLS and CDR2 YYNGEE. V was clipped by 4 bases and J by 0 bases, with 11 bases between them. The CDR3 is made up of 15 amino acids. Here the CDR3 DNA reads TGTGCCAGCAGCCCGCCCACTCGCTCTGGAAACACCATATATTTT. Amino acid sequence: CASSPPTRSGNTIYF.

The V gene is TRBV7-3, the J gene TRBJ1-2; TRBD1 matches at 7 bases. J gave up 10 bases and V 2 bases, and 7 bases lay outside the gene matches. Germline V gene data show CDR1 as SGHTA and CDR2 as FQGTGA. The CDR3 sequence is 13 residues long. Written as DNA, the CDR3 is TGTGCCAGCAGCTTAGACAGGGATGGGCCCTACACCTTC. This gives the protein CASSLDRDGPYTF. The whole variable domain, remainder taken from reference TRBV7-3 and TRBJ1-2, is GAGVSQTPSNKVTEKGKYVELRCDPISGHTALYWYRQSLGQGPEFLIYFQGTGAADDSGLPNDRFFAVRPEGSVSTLKIQRTERGDSAVYLCASSLDRDGPYTFGSGTRLTVV.

The V call is TRBV7-8, the J call TRBJ1-2, with 9 bases matching TRBD1. The V segment lost 4 bases and the J segment 4 bases; nucleotides outside the gene matches: 10. The germline CDR1 and CDR2 sequences are SGHVS and FQNEAQ. The CDR3 spans 16 residues. The CDR3 reads CASSSAHRGRAYGYTF. The CDR3, as DNA: TGTGCCAGCAGCTCAGCACACAGGGGGCGCGCCTATGGCTACACCTTC.

The table lists this clone with a few counts. The chain couples TRBV28 to TRBJ2-3, with D perhaps TRBD1 (6 bases). Trimming stripped 4 bases from V and 1 base from J, with 12 bases between. Germline V lookup: CDR1 MDHEN, CDR2 SYDVKM. The CDR3 has 15 residues. The DNA for the CDR3 is TGTGCCAGCAGTTCTGGGGGCCGAGGCACAGATACGCAGTATTTT. It is translated as CASSSGGRGTDTQYF. Using reference TRBV28 and TRBJ2-3 for the parts outside the CDR3, the full variable domain is DVKVTQSSRYLVKRTGEKVFLECVQDMDHENMFWYRQDPGLGLRLIYFSYDVKMKEKGDIPEGYSVSREKKERFSLILESASTNQTSMYLCASSSGGRGTDTQYFGPGTRLTVL.

There are a few counts of this clone. The rearrangement links TRBV28 to TRBJ1-1; TRBD1 agrees at 9 bases. V dropped 6 bases and J dropped 1; count of bases not matched to a gene: 9. This CDR3 is built from 16 residues. The V gene's germline CDR1 is MDHEN and CDR2 SYDVKM. The CDR3 bases are TGTGCCAGCAGCTACTACCGGACAGGGGCGAACACTGAAGCTTTCTTT. Translating gives CASSYYRTGANTEAFF. Variable domain in full (rest from reference TRBV28 and TRBJ1-1): DVKVTQSSRYLVKRTGEKVFLECVQDMDHENMFWYRQDPGLGLRLIYFSYDVKMKEKGDIPEGYSVSREKKERFSLILESASTNQTSMYLCASSYYRTGANTEAFFGQGTRLTVV.